This TCR beta chain was identified in a study of T cell repertoires in cytomegalovirus infection. Study summary: A matching HLA type, together with CMV infection, was signaled by public TCR beta signatures.

TCRdb re-derived calls from the reads in MiXCR, one entry per CDR3 protein. The sample yields about 900,000 distinct CDR3 sequences, around 32% seen once. CDR3 length: 16 amino acids. Germline V gene lookup returns CDR1 MGHRA and CDR2 YSYEKL. The germline V and J ends were trimmed by 1 base and 2 bases, with 15 bases remaining between them. This clonotype appeared once. Its antigen is unknown. This rearrangement joins TRBV4-1 to TRBJ2-7; tentatively, D is TRBD1 or TRBD2 (5 bases each). This TCR came from a human donor in good health (CMV status not recorded). Some clones in this sample may be carry-over from other donors' samples. Source: cultured CD8+ T cells from PBMCs, taken from culture after CMV antigen stimulation. CDR3 in DNA: TGCGCCAGCAGCCAAGTATCTCGGGACCTTACCTACGAGCAGTACTTC. It translates to CASSQVSRDLTYEQYF.